A few counts support the clone carrying this T cell receptor (beta chain). Antigen specificity is unknown. Trimming removed 3 bases at V and 6 bases at J, with 20 bases between. The germline gives CDR1 ENHRY, CDR2 SYGVKD. The CDR3 consists of 16 residues. Treatment indicated: approximately 10-day PBMC culture with coronavirus spike peptide pools or control peptides (ViraFEST assay). Sequencing of cultured CD4+ T cell DNA used the Oncomine TCR Beta short-read assay. The source of extracted genomic DNA was cultured CD4+ T cells. TCRdb processed the PCR reads anew with MiXCR; each CDR3 protein has one entry. The sample consists of more than 15,000 distinct CDR3 sequences, less than 70% of them appearing once. These data belong to a study of vaccination and CD4 T cells after COVID-19. Overall study: Convalescent participants consisted of six males and four females, two being Hispanic.

Whole-study results and caveats: The researchers studied relatively few convalescent patients and omitted early post-infection timepoints. Only post-vaccination samples contained a median around 83% of the reactive clones in convalescent patients.

The sample was CD4+ T cells from blood, cultured in vitro. The chain carries TRBV10-3 and TRBJ1-2; tentative D call: TRBD1 (6 bases). This TCR was sampled from a human donor who had recovered from COVID-19. In DNA form, the CDR3 reads TGTGCCATCAGTGAAAGGGCGGCAGGGGTAGAGGATGGCTACACCTTC. Translated, it gives CAISERAAGVEDGYTF.